This record looks at one T cell receptor (beta chain) sequence and its context. These data come from a study of blood T cell repertoires in COVID-19. At the level of the study: Acute and convalescent COVID-19 samples came from the United States, Italy and Spain.

Assay used: immunoSEQ multiplex PCR; TCRdb lists only in-frame clones, some missing. In the table there are fewer than 400,000 clones, 90% of which are singletons. Cohort placement rested on clinical history that participants reported themselves. V lost 4 bases to trimming and J lost 5 bases, with 11 bases between them. The germline V gene has CDR1 LNHDA and CDR2 SQIVND (reference sequence). This CDR3 region has 13 residues. This sequence originates from a woman aged 25-40 years who had been exposed to COVID-19. The specimen was PBMCs or T cells enriched from blood (not recorded which). The chain carries TRBV19 and TRBJ1-1; D is uncertain. This CDR3 reads CASSTPFPTEAFF. The DNA for the CDR3 is TGTGCCAGTAGTACCCCCTTCCCGACTGAAGCTTTCTTT.